This T cell receptor (beta chain) emerged from a study of blood T cells in healthy people across ages. Study results and limitations: Older age went with lower TCR beta diversity per million T cells, in a roughly linear way.

Turning to this clonotype: Its antigen is unknown.

The germline V gene encodes CDR1 SGHDT and CDR2 YYEEEE. V lost 4 bases to trimming and J lost 3 bases; unmatched junction nucleotides: 11. This CDR3 spans 16 amino acids. Together with a sample-barcoded 5' primer, a J-beta primer mix was included in a second PCR lasting about 6 to 11 cycles. No fewer than 3 million CDR3-containing paired-end reads came from each sample. TCRdb redid the calling of the 5' RACE reads with MiXCR, one entry per CDR3 protein. The sample includes over a million distinct CDR3 sequences, 25% of them seen just once. These records were also assigned to another study, of T cells of mothers and their children. That source notes: Per mother, over 8.5 million TCR beta CDR3 reads were obtained; per child, a few million. Thymic selection molds TCR recombination output in a comparable way in related and unrelated pairs.

The chain combines TRBV5-6 with TRBJ2-5; 8 positions agree with TRBD2. This TCR came from a girl aged 2 to 10 in good health. The specimen was blood. The CDR3 reads CASSLISNSGEETQYF. The DNA of the CDR3 is TGTGCCAGCAGCCTAATTTCTAATAGCGGGGAAGAGACCCAGTACTTC.